Below, 9 T cell receptor beta chains from the same sample are listed, as sequenced in a study of early T cells in non-severe SARS-CoV-2 infection. TCRdb redid the calling of the 5' RACE reads with MiXCR, one entry per CDR3 protein. The table lists tens of thousands of distinct CDR3 sequences, more than 13% of them singletons. Sample: whole blood. All receptors derive from an adult who was a healthcare worker with PCR-confirmed SARS-CoV-2 infection or an uninfected control (not recorded which).

This clonotype was counted a few times. V gene TRBV13 combines with J gene TRBJ2-3; D is perhaps TRBD2 (5 bases). Germline V gene lookup returns CDR1 PRHDT and CDR2 FYEKMQ (reference sequence). The CDR3 is made up of 13 amino acids. V lost 5 bases, J lost 5 bases, and 11 bases lay in between. The CDR3 coding sequence is TGTGCCAGCAGCCCAAGGACTCAAGATACGCAGTATTTT. Translation: CASSPRTQDTQYF.

The chain joins TRBV29-1 to TRBJ2-7; 7 bases agree with TRBD2. Germline V lookup: CDR1 SQVTM, CDR2 ANQGSEA. The CDR3 length is 14 residues. The V gene end was trimmed by 4 bases and the J gene end by 0 bases; junction bases not matched to a gene: 6. CDR3 region: CSVVGGDYSYEQYF. As DNA, the CDR3 is TGCAGCGTTGTGGGGGGGGACTACTCCTACGAGCAGTACTTC.

The chain recombines TRBV29-1 with TRBJ2-1; D not resolved. The V end was cut by 4 bases, the J end by 7 bases, with 5 bases between. The CDR3 length is 10 residues. Germline values: CDR1 SQVTM, CDR2 ANQGSEA. The CDR3 reads CSVVSNEQFF. The CDR3 DNA reads as TGCAGCGTTGTCAGTAATGAGCAGTTCTTC.

The chain recombines TRBV10-2 with TRBJ2-6, with D unresolved. Trimming removed 4 bases from V and 0 bases from J, with 4 bases in between. From germline, CDR1 is WSHSY and CDR2 SAAADI. The CDR3 consists of 14 residues. The CDR3 loop is CASSALSGANVLTF. CDR3 bases: TGCGCCAGCAGTGCCCTCTCTGGGGCCAACGTCCTGACTTTC.

This clonotype was picked up a small number of times. V and J are TRBV12-3 or TRBV12-4 and TRBJ2-4; the D gene could be TRBD1 or TRBD2 (6 bases each). The CDR3 is made up of 14 amino acids. The ends were cut back, 3 bases at V and 6 bases at J, with 12 bases in the middle. CDR3 in amino acids: CASSLGGGPNIQYF. CDR3 sequence (DNA): TGTGCCAGCAGTTTGGGGGGCGGGCCAAACATTCAGTACTTC.

The chain carries TRBV5-5 and TRBJ1-4; 8 nucleotides match TRBD1. The CDR3 extends over 15 amino acids. Losses at the gene ends were 1 base for V and 7 bases for J; bases not matched to a gene: 6. Germline V gene sequence: CDR1 SGHKS, CDR2 YYEKEE (reference sequence). CDR3 in DNA: TGTGCCAGCAGCTTGTGGGGACAGGAAACTGAAAAACTGTTTTTT. Encoded protein: CASSLWGQETEKLFF.

This clonotype was seen ten or more times. The J gene is TRBJ1-1, the V gene TRBV29-1; perhaps TRBD1 as D (6 bases). V lost 4 bases and J 1 base, leaving 10 bases between the germline ends. Germline V gene lookup returns CDR1 SQVTM and CDR2 ANQGSEA. The CDR3 contains 13 residues. The CDR3 is CSVVETGNTEAFF. CDR3 sequence (DNA): TGCAGCGTTGTGGAGACAGGGAACACTGAAGCTTTCTTT.

This clonotype was seen more than once but under ten times. This chain uses TRBV7-9 with TRBJ1-2; tentatively, D is TRBD1 (6 bases). Trimming pared 4 bases from V and 2 bases from J, leaving 14 bases between. CDR3 size: 15 residues. Germline CDR1 is SEHNR and CDR2 is FQNEAQ (reference sequence). The CDR3 region is CASSSTWTENYGYTF. The CDR3 DNA reads as TGTGCCAGCAGCTCAACTTGGACAGAAAACTATGGCTACACCTTC.

The sample holds many counts of this clonotype. V gene TRBV19 combines with J gene TRBJ1-2; D call uncertain. V lost 9 bases to trimming and J lost 4 bases, with 15 bases between them. The CDR3 totals 13 residues. The germline V gene has CDR1 LNHDA and CDR2 SQIVND (reference sequence). CDR3 loop: CASADNMSYGYTF. The CDR3 DNA reads as TGTGCCAGCGCCGATAATATGTCCTATGGCTACACCTTC.